These 6 T cell receptor beta chains share one sample of origin, sequenced in a study of T cells in women clearing cervical HPV infection. Using immunoSEQ multiplex PCR, the repertoire was profiled, and TCRdb retains in-frame clones only, with some absent. The listing contains roughly 24,000 clones. The sequencing input was blood buffy coat. The receptors stem from a woman aged 18-70 years with a cervical HPV16 infection that either progressed to CIN3+ or cleared (not recorded which).

Turning to this clone: The read terminates 3 residues ahead of where the CDR3 ends, so the germline J gene completes it. The rearrangement links TRBV20-1 to TRBJ2-2, with 9 bases that match TRBD1. Trimming at V came to 5 bases and at J to 5 bases, leaving 9 bases not matched to a gene. The CDR3 is 15 residues long. From germline, CDR1 is DFQATT and CDR2 SNEGSKA (reference sequence). The sequenced CDR3 bases are TGCAGTGCTGACGATGGACAGGGGAGTACCGGGGAG. This gives the protein CSADDGQGSTGE. The full-length CDR3 reads as CSADDGQGSTGELFF.

Notes on this clone: The read ends 3 residues shy of where the CDR3 ends; the end is completed using the germline J gene. V is TRBV20-1 and J is TRBJ2-1, with 8 bases that match TRBD2. V gave up 5 bases and J gave up 7 bases; unmatched junction bases: 13. The CDR3 runs 15 residues. Germline V gives CDR1 DFQATT, CDR2 SNEGSKA (reference sequence). The DNA read from the CDR3 is TGCAGTGCTCCACTCAGCGGGGGCCCCCGGAATGAG. Translation: CSAPLSGGPRNE. Given in full, the CDR3 is CSAPLSGGPRNEQFF.

Regarding this clone: The read terminates 3 residues ahead of where the CDR3 ends, so the germline J gene completes it. The chain has TRBV5-6 and TRBJ2-1, with TRBD2 as a possible D gene (6 bases). CDR1 is SGHDT and CDR2 is YYEEEE in the germline V gene. V lost 4 bases, J lost 2 bases, and 10 bases lay in between. The CDR3 spans 14 residues. The DNA read from the CDR3 is TGTGCCAGCAGCCCGGGCGGGGCCTACAATGAG. Translation: CASSPGGAYNE. The full CDR3 is CASSPGGAYNEQFF. Full variable domain (remainder filled in from reference TRBV5-6 and TRBJ2-1): DAGVTQSPTHLIKTRGQQVTLRCSPKSGHDTVSWYQQALGQGPQFIFQYYEEEERQRGNFPDRFSGHQFPNYSSELNVNALLLGDSALYLCASSPGGAYNEQFFGPGTRLTVL.

A remark on this clone: The DNA ends 3 residues before the CDR3 does, and the rest of the CDR3 is filled in from the germline J gene. This chain uses TRBV10-3 with TRBJ2-3; TRBD2 matches at 9 bases. Per germline, CDR1 ENHRY and CDR2 SYGVKD. The CDR3 length is 14 residues. Trimming at V came to 4 bases and at J to 4 bases, leaving 3 bases not matched to a gene. CDR3 DNA (partial): TGTGCCATCAGTGCAGCGGGGGGAGCAGATACG. Translated: CAISAAGGADT. The whole CDR3 protein is CAISAAGGADTQYF.

In the case of this clone: The read finishes 3 residues shy of the CDR3 end, and the germline J gene is used to complete it. The rearrangement joins TRBV2 to TRBJ2-1, with a tentative D call TRBD1 (6 bases). The CDR3 is 15 residues long. Germline loops: CDR1 SNHLY, CDR2 FYNNEI. V was trimmed by 3 bases and J by 8 bases, leaving 17 bases between them. The DNA read from the CDR3 is TGTGCCAGCAGTGACGCACGGCAGGGGTCGTATGAG. Amino acid sequence: CASSDARQGSYE. The entire CDR3 is CASSDARQGSYEQFF.

Regarding this clone: Read coverage stops 3 residues before the CDR3 terminus; the germline J gene supplies the remainder. The chain carries TRBV19 and TRBJ2-4; D is possibly TRBD1 or TRBD2 (5 bases each). CDR1 and CDR2 from the germline V gene are LNHDA and SQIVND (reference sequence). The CDR3 spans 14 residues. The DNA read from the CDR3 is TGTGCCAGTAGTCCCGAGGGGCGCGGCTATGGT. This encodes CASSPEGRGYG. The full CDR3 protein reads CASSPEGRGYGQYF.